Listed below are T cell receptor beta chains from one sample, sequenced in a study of graft-versus-host responses after intestinal transplantation. The repertoire was sequenced with immunoSEQ multiplex PCR; TCRdb's copy has only in-frame clones and lacks some. The sample holds around 90,000 clones, 80% to 95% seen once. These receptors' targets are unknown. The sample was unstimulated CD8+ T cells sorted from spleen or lymph node cells, taken before transplant. The receptors come from a human donor who was the organ donor for an intestinal transplant. Each CDR3 is given with its conserved first and last residue. Each record gives: clone size, D gene, V gene, J gene, CDR3 DNA, CDR3 protein. The D gene is left open where the match is weak. Expanded clones are given a class, and other clones once, few, many or no size at all.

>.|TRBD1|TRBV28|TRBJ2-3
TGTGCCAGCAGTTTCGGACAGGGCCTGGATACGCAGTATTTT
CASSFGQGLDTQYF
>.|.|TRBV12-5|TRBJ1-6
TGTGCTAGTGGGGAGACGGCAACATATAATTCACCCCTCCACTTT
CASGETATYNSPLHF
>.|.|TRBV15|TRBJ1-2
TGTGCCACCAGCAGAGACCCCCCGTCCCCCTATGGCTACACCTTC
CATSRDPPSPYGYTF
>.|TRBD1|TRBV7-9|TRBJ1-1
TGTGCCAGCAGCCACCCCATGGGACAGGAGAACACTGAAGCTTTCTTT
CASSHPMGQENTEAFF
>.|TRBD1|TRBV4-1|TRBJ2-7
TGCGCCAGCAGCCAAGATCGGGGGACAGGGGTCGACGAGCAGTACTTC
CASSQDRGTGVDEQYF
>few|.|TRBV7-9|TRBJ1-1
TGTGCCAGCAGCCTGTCGAACACTGAAGCTTTCTTT
CASSLSNTEAFF
>.|TRBD2|TRBV9|TRBJ2-4
TGTGCCAGCAGCGTATCTAGCGGGATCCCCCCGATAGCCAAAAACATTCAGTACTTC
CASSVSSGIPPIAKNIQYF
>.|TRBD2|TRBV28|TRBJ2-1
TGTGCCAGCAGTTTAGCGGGAGGGGGGATCTATGAGCAGTTCTTC
CASSLAGGGIYEQFF
>.|.|TRBV6-6|TRBJ1-2
TGTGCCAGCAGTTACTCAACCGGGACAAACTATGGCTACACCTTC
CASSYSTGTNYGYTF
>.|.|TRBV9|TRBJ1-3
TGTGCCAGCCAGAGCGGGGGGAGGTGGGGAAACACCATATATTTT
CASQSGGRWGNTIYF